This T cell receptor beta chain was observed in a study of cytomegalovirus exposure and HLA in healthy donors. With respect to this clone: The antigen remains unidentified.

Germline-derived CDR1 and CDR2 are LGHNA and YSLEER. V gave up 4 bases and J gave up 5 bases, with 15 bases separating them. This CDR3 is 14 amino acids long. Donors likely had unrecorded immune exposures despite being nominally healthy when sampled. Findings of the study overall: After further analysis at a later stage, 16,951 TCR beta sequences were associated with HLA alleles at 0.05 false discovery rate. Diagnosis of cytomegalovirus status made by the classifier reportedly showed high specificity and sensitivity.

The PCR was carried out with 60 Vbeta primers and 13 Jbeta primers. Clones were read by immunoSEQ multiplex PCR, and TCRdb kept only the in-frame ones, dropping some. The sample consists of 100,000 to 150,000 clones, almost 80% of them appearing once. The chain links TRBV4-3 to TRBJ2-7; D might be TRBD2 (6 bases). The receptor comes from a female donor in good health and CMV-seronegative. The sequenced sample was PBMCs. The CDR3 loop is CASSPGLTNDEQYF. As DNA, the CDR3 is TGCGCCAGCAGCCCGGGACTCACGAACGACGAGCAGTACTTC.